These T cell receptor beta chains were read from a single sample in a study of T-cell memory formation after mild COVID-19. TCRdb fed the 5' RACE reads into MiXCR, producing one record per CDR3 protein. This sample has around 500,000 distinct CDR3 sequences, with around a sixth found just once. The sequenced material came from PBMCs or a T cell subset sorted from them (not recorded which). All receptors derive from an adult woman who had mild COVID-19 (a few samples of this study predate the infection). Cell type and time point are not known. Both conserved end residues are part of each CDR3. D genes are given only for firm matches. Only some rows state a clone size, as once, few, many or a class for expanded clones.

>TRBV3-1|-|TRBJ2-1|few
CASSQDYGVYNEQFF
TGTGCCAGCAGCCAAGATTATGGGGTTTACAATGAGCAGTTCTTC
>TRBV12-3/TRBV12-4|-|TRBJ1-4|few
CASSFQGYNEKLFF
TGTGCCAGCAGTTTTCAGGGATATAATGAAAAACTGTTTTTT
>TRBV12-3/TRBV12-4|TRBD1|TRBJ2-3|few
CASRGTGGGTDTQYF
TGTGCCAGCAGGGGGACAGGGGGTGGCACAGATACGCAGTATTTT
>TRBV18|-|TRBJ1-2|many
CASSPRQLTNYGYTF
TGTGCCAGCTCACCACGGCAGTTGACTAACTATGGCTACACCTTC
>TRBV7-3|TRBD1|TRBJ2-1|few
CASSLIQGDEQFF
TGTGCCAGCAGCTTAATACAGGGGGATGAGCAGTTCTTC
>TRBV4-3|-|TRBJ2-1|-
CASSPRVLGANDEQFF
TGCGCCAGCAGCCCCCGGGTCCTGGGGGCCAATGATGAGCAGTTCTTC
>TRBV7-9|-|TRBJ2-3|many
CASSLWSLDGDTQYF
TGTGCCAGCAGCTTATGGAGTCTAGACGGAGATACGCAGTATTTT
>TRBV7-2|TRBD2|TRBJ2-7|few
CASSRRTSGYEQYF
TGTGCCAGCAGCCGGCGGACTAGCGGGTACGAGCAGTACTTC
>TRBV27|TRBD2|TRBJ2-3|few
CASSTLAGGFSDTQYF
TGTGCCAGCAGCACACTAGCGGGAGGTTTTTCAGATACGCAGTATTTT
>TRBV20-1|-|TRBJ1-2|-
CSARDDVRGDYGYTF
TGCAGTGCTAGAGATGATGTGAGGGGGGACTATGGCTACACCTTC
>TRBV2|-|TRBJ1-5|-
CASKRADYSNQPQHF
TGTGCCAGCAAAAGGGCAGATTATAGCAATCAGCCCCAGCATTTT
>TRBV18|TRBD1|TRBJ2-7|-
CASSSIQGEAYEQYF
TGTGCCAGCTCATCCATACAGGGGGAGGCCTACGAGCAGTACTTC
>TRBV9|-|TRBJ1-2|few
CASSDTGGYGYTF
TGTGCCAGCAGCGATACAGGAGGATATGGCTACACCTTC
>TRBV24-1|TRBD2|TRBJ2-1|few
CATGLAGPLTYNEQFF
TGTGCCACAGGTCTAGCGGGTCCCCTGACCTACAATGAGCAGTTCTTC
>TRBV4-2|TRBD2|TRBJ2-1|many
CASSQAWLAGEGNEQFF
TGTGCCAGCAGCCAAGCTTGGCTAGCGGGAGAGGGAAATGAGCAGTTCTTC
>TRBV7-3|-|TRBJ2-3|-
CASSPGWADTQYF
TGTGCCAGCAGCCCAGGGTGGGCAGATACGCAGTATTTT
>TRBV9|-|TRBJ2-1|-
CASSVVSGASSYNEQFF
TGTGCCAGCAGCGTAGTAAGCGGCGCAAGCTCCTACAATGAGCAGTTCTTC
>TRBV27|-|TRBJ2-3|-
CASSQRRSAGRQYF
TGTGCCAGCAGTCAGCGACGGTCCGCGGGAAGGCAGTATTTT
>TRBV5-8|TRBD1|TRBJ1-1|few
CASSFGQGIRNTEAFF
TGTGCCAGCAGCTTCGGACAGGGGATCCGGAACACTGAAGCTTTCTTT
>TRBV5-1|-|TRBJ2-1|-
CASRGDTREEQFF
TGCGCCAGCAGGGGTGATACCCGCGAAGAGCAGTTCTTC
>TRBV7-8|-|TRBJ2-7|-
CASSSYGGSYEQYF
TGTGCCAGCAGCTCCTACGGGGGAAGCTACGAGCAGTACTTC
>TRBV3-1|-|TRBJ1-4|-
CASSQRGMGLLNEKLFF
TGTGCCAGCAGCCAACGGGGGATGGGCCTGCTTAATGAAAAACTGTTTTTT
>TRBV25-1|TRBD1|TRBJ1-1|-
CASGPTGVTEAFF
TGTGCCAGCGGACCGACAGGGGTCACTGAAGCTTTCTTT
>TRBV12-3/TRBV12-4|TRBD2|TRBJ2-1|few
CASSLSGSPRRKFF
TGTGCCAGCAGTCTAAGCGGGAGCCCGCGGAGAAAGTTCTTC
>TRBV7-2|-|TRBJ2-7|few
CASSFRTPSSYEQYF
TGTGCCAGCAGCTTTAGGACTCCCAGCTCCTACGAGCAGTACTTC
>TRBV12-3/TRBV12-4|-|TRBJ2-1|few
CASSSTPFGDEQFF
TGTGCCAGCAGTTCGACCCCCTTCGGGGATGAGCAGTTCTTC
>TRBV14|TRBD2|TRBJ2-1|few
CASSHRGSGGPPNEQFF
TGTGCCAGCAGCCACCGGGGTAGCGGGGGTCCCCCCAATGAGCAGTTCTTC
>TRBV9|-|TRBJ2-5|few
CASSVGKMATQYF
TGTGCCAGCAGCGTAGGAAAAATGGCGACCCAGTACTTC
>TRBV19|-|TRBJ2-2|many
CASSISHRANTGELFF
TGTGCCAGTAGTATTTCGCACAGGGCGAACACCGGGGAGCTGTTTTTT
>TRBV6-5|-|TRBJ1-2|-
CASSGGFYGYTF
TGTGCCAGCAGTGGGGGTTTCTATGGCTACACCTTC
>TRBV24-1|-|TRBJ1-1|-
CATRAGTLKTEAFF
TGTGCCACCAGAGCCGGGACCCTGAAAACTGAAGCTTTCTTT
>TRBV24-1|TRBD1|TRBJ2-2|few
CATESDRVGTGELFF
TGTGCCACGGAAAGTGACAGGGTGGGGACCGGGGAGCTGTTTTTT
>TRBV7-9|-|TRBJ2-2|few
CASISGAATYTGELFF
TGTGCCAGTATCTCTGGGGCAGCAACTTACACCGGGGAGCTGTTTTTT
>TRBV6-1|TRBD2|TRBJ2-7|few
CASRRDYSTYEQYF
TGTGCCAGCCGCCGGGACTACTCTACCTACGAGCAGTACTTC
>TRBV7-3|-|TRBJ1-1|once
CASSFSSDTEAFF
TGTGCCAGCAGCTTCTCCTCAGACACTGAAGCTTTCTTT
>TRBV20-1|TRBD1|TRBJ1-5|-
CSATRTGNQPQHF
TGCAGTGCTACGAGGACAGGGAATCAGCCCCAGCATTTT
>TRBV7-3|TRBD1|TRBJ1-4|few
CASSLRAGGGALEKLFF
TGTGCCAGCAGCTTAAGGGCCGGAGGGGGCGCGCTTGAAAAACTGTTTTTT
>TRBV12-3/TRBV12-4|-|TRBJ1-5|few
CASHLRGVGSNQPQHF
TGTGCCAGCCACCTCCGTGGGGTCGGCAGCAATCAGCCCCAGCATTTT
>TRBV29-1|TRBD2|TRBJ2-7|-
CSRLAVYEQYF
TGCAGCCGACTAGCGGTGTACGAGCAGTACTTC
>TRBV2|-|TRBJ1-2|-
CASSPRGLYTF
TGTGCCAGCAGCCCCAGGGGACTCTACACCTTC
>TRBV3-1|TRBD2|TRBJ2-1|-
CASSQTTSGYGGNEQFF
TGTGCCAGCAGCCAAACGACTAGCGGGTACGGTGGCAATGAGCAGTTCTTC
>TRBV24-1|TRBD1|TRBJ2-5|-
CAVAVWDRGHETQYF
TGTGCCGTGGCTGTCTGGGACAGGGGGCACGAGACCCAGTACTTC
>TRBV30|-|TRBJ2-7|few
CAWSVGGYEQYF
TGTGCCTGGAGTGTTGGGGGGTACGAGCAGTACTTC
>TRBV7-3|TRBD1|TRBJ2-6|many
CASSFGTGGAGANVLTF
TGTGCCAGCAGCTTCGGGACAGGGGGCGCTGGGGCCAACGTCCTGACTTTC
>TRBV28|TRBD1|TRBJ1-2|-
CASISRGGQGYYGYTF
TGTGCCAGCATATCCCGAGGGGGACAGGGGTACTATGGCTACACCTTC
>TRBV29-1|TRBD2|TRBJ2-7|few
CSVKGLASYEQYF
TGCAGCGTCAAGGGACTAGCGTCCTACGAGCAGTACTTC
>TRBV7-6|-|TRBJ2-1|-
CASSPGTRPNNEQFF
TGTGCCAGCAGTCCCGGGACTCGCCCTAACAATGAGCAGTTCTTC
>TRBV30|-|TRBJ2-6|many
CAWSFGSGANVLTF
TGTGCCTGGAGTTTTGGCTCTGGGGCCAACGTCCTGACTTTC
>TRBV7-2|-|TRBJ2-7|many
CASSSLGGGQGYEQYF
TGTGCCAGCAGCTCTTTAGGGGGTGGGCAGGGCTACGAGCAGTACTTC
>TRBV5-5|TRBD1|TRBJ2-3|-
CASSTGTGMTDTQYF
TGTGCCAGCAGTACCGGGACAGGGATGACAGATACGCAGTATTTT
>TRBV7-3|-|TRBJ2-5|-
CASSPIGGAVQETQYF
TGTGCCAGCAGCCCCATTGGGGGGGCGGTACAAGAGACCCAGTACTTC
>TRBV7-3|TRBD2|TRBJ2-3|-
CASTSGLYTDTQYF
TGTGCCAGCACGTCGGGACTATATACGGATACGCAGTATTTT
>TRBV18|TRBD1|TRBJ1-5|many
CASSGTGGNQPQHF
TGTGCCAGCTCCGGGACAGGGGGCAATCAGCCCCAGCATTTT
>TRBV6-2/TRBV6-3|TRBD1|TRBJ2-7|many
CASSARQGNEQYF
TGTGCCAGCAGCGCACGACAGGGGAACGAGCAGTACTTC
>TRBV7-2|TRBD1|TRBJ2-7|-
CASSWDRLYEQYF
TGTGCCAGCAGCTGGGACAGGTTGTACGAGCAGTACTTC
>TRBV5-1|-|TRBJ2-4|-
CASSFGTPDWDIQYF
TGCGCCAGCAGCTTCGGGACTCCGGATTGGGACATTCAGTACTTC
>TRBV6-1|TRBD1|TRBJ1-1|few
CASRLGQGSGTEAFF
TGTGCCAGCAGGTTGGGACAGGGGAGCGGCACTGAAGCTTTCTTT
>TRBV3-1|TRBD1|TRBJ1-5|few
CASSQAGQNQPQHF
TGTGCCAGCAGCCAAGCGGGACAGAATCAGCCCCAGCATTTT
>TRBV12-3/TRBV12-4|-|TRBJ2-3|-
CASSFYRDLGSTDTQYF
TGTGCCAGCAGTTTCTACCGGGACTTAGGTAGCACAGATACGCAGTATTTT